These T cell receptor beta chains were read from a single sample in a study of beta chain features in type 1 diabetes. Only in-frame clones appear in the TCRdb table, and some are missing; sequencing was by immunoSEQ multiplex PCR. The profile shows about 900,000 clones, about a sixth of them singletons. Material for sequencing was naive CD4+ T cells from blood. Every receptor here comes from a young woman in good health. The CDR3 runs from the conserved cysteine through the conserved F or W. D genes are given only for firm matches. The size field is filled for only some rows; it gives once, few, many or a size class.

TRBV29-1,.,TRBJ1-2,TRBD1,TGCAGCGTTGAAGATCGTAGAGGGGGCGCAGTTGACTATGGCTACACCTTC,CSVEDRRGGAVDYGYTF
TRBV6-5,few,TRBJ2-7,.,TGTGCCAGCAGTTACTCTGGGCTAGCGCTAAAAGAGCAGTACTTC,CASSYSGLALKEQYF
TRBV27,.,TRBJ2-1,.,TGTGCCAGCAGTTTATACGACCTGGTCGGTGAGCAGTTCTTC,CASSLYDLVGEQFF
TRBV7-8,few,TRBJ1-1,.,TGTGCCACTCGGGACTCTTTCACTGAAGCTTTCTTT,CATRDSFTEAFF
TRBV25-1,.,TRBJ2-2,TRBD2,TGTGCCAGCAGGTCAGCGGGAGGGACCGGGGAGCTGTTTTTT,CASRSAGGTGELFF
TRBV7-9,few,TRBJ2-1,TRBD1,TGTGCCAGCAGCTCCCATGTACAGGGGTCCTACAATGAGCAGTTCTTC,CASSSHVQGSYNEQFF
TRBV9,.,TRBJ2-3,.,TGTGCCAGCCAGGCGTCCGGCACAGATACGCAGTATTTT,CASQASGTDTQYF
TRBV28,.,TRBJ2-7,.,TGTGCCAGCCTGGGACACCACGAGCAGTACTTC,CASLGHHEQYF
TRBV4-2,few,TRBJ1-5,.,TGTGCCAGCAGCCAAGATAAACGGGTCCAGCCCCAGCATTTT,CASSQDKRVQPQHF
TRBV6-5,.,TRBJ1-4,.,TGTGCCAGCATGGGGACTAACGGGAAACTGTTTTTT,CASMGTNGKLFF
TRBV20-1,few,TRBJ2-5,.,TGCAGTGCCCAGGTGCAGACCCAGTACTTC,CSAQVQTQYF
TRBV28,.,TRBJ2-1,.,TGTGCCAGCAGTTTCGGGACGAACCTCGCGGAGCAGTTCTTC,CASSFGTNLAEQFF
TRBV7-9,.,TRBJ2-5,TRBD1,TGTGCCAGCAGCTCACAGGGGGTGGAGACCCAGTACTTC,CASSSQGVETQYF
TRBV6-6,.,TRBJ1-3,.,TGTGCCATCAGTGGCAACAGGGACTCTGGAAACACCATATATTTT,CAISGNRDSGNTIYF
TRBV6-1,few,TRBJ1-1,.,TGTGCCAGCAGTGAAGGGGCCGGGGGGAACACTGAAGCTTTCTTT,CASSEGAGGNTEAFF
TRBV23-1,.,TRBJ2-2,.,TGCGCCAGCAGTCATGGGGACACAAACACCGGGGAGCTGTTTTTT,CASSHGDTNTGELFF
TRBV10-3,.,TRBJ2-1,TRBD2,TGTGCCATCAAACCGGGACTAGACTACAATGAGCAGTTCTTC,CAIKPGLDYNEQFF